This T cell receptor beta chain is drawn from a study of blood T cell repertoires in COVID-19. Clones were read by immunoSEQ multiplex PCR, and TCRdb kept only the in-frame ones, dropping some. The sample lists 330,000 or so clones, roughly 90% occurring once. Seattle patients were enrolled during active infection and followed longitudinally. Germline loops: CDR1 SGHDT, CDR2 YYEEEE. The CDR3 contains 14 residues. Trimming pared 3 bases from V and 4 bases from J, leaving 14 bases between. This receptor was taken from a man aged 25 to 40 with COVID-19, enrolled during active disease. The chain employs TRBV5-6 and TRBJ2-7, with a possible D match to TRBD2 (5 bases). Sequencing used peripheral blood. Here the CDR3 reads CASSSDTGGYEQYF. DNA for the CDR3: TGTGCCAGCAGCTCAGACACTGGAGGTTACGAGCAGTACTTC.